These 26 T cell receptor beta chains originate from one sample sequenced in a study of response to subunit inactivated influenza vaccine. A single record per CDR3 protein comes from TCRdb applying MiXCR to the RT-PCR reads. The repertoire has about 610,000 distinct CDR3 sequences, 14% of them found once; the top ten carry around 10%. The sequences come from PBMCs from blood, collected approximately 13 days after vaccination. The receptors were sampled from a man aged 45-65 years who received an inactivated influenza vaccine.

This clonotype was seen only a few times. The V and J genes are TRBV6-1 and TRBJ2-2; a possible D gene is TRBD2 (5 bases). This CDR3 has 14 amino acids. Germline V gives CDR1 MNHNS, CDR2 SASEGT. V was pared by 10 bases and J by 5 bases, with 17 bases between. The CDR3 coding sequence is TGTGCCACCTCTCGGGGAAAGGTGACCGGGGAGCTGTTTTTT. Translating it yields CATSRGKVTGELFF.

The chain joins TRBV19 to TRBJ1-5; 8 bases agree with TRBD1. The CDR3 spans 14 residues. Germline values: CDR1 LNHDA, CDR2 SQIVND (reference sequence). V trimming: 5 bases; J trimming: 7 bases; junction bases outside the gene matches: 7. The CDR3 nucleotides are TGTGCCAGTAGTCAAGACAGGGGAGGCCAGCCCCAGCATTTT. Protein: CASSQDRGGQPQHF. Combining the CDR3 with reference TRBV19 and TRBJ1-5 gives the whole variable domain DGGITQSPKYLFRKEGQNVTLSCEQNLNHDAMYWYRQDPGQGLRLIYYSQIVNDFQKGDIAEGYSVSREKKESFPLTVTSAQKNPTAFYLCASSQDRGGQPQHFGDGTRLSIL.

The rearrangement uses TRBV5-1 and TRBJ2-4; 8 bases map to TRBD2. J was trimmed by 2 bases and V by 4 bases; bases with no gene match: 8. CDR1 is SGHRS, CDR2 YFSETQ, per germline. This CDR3 is built from 16 residues. CDR3: CASSHEREWTKNIQYF. The CDR3 bases are TGCGCCAGCAGCCACGAGCGGGAGTGGACCAAAAACATTCAGTACTTC.

This chain links TRBV6-5 with TRBJ1-6, with D unclear. CDR3 length equals 15 residues. V was shortened by 2 bases and J by 2 bases, with 7 bases between the two germline ends. Germline V gives CDR1 MNHEY, CDR2 SVGAGI. The CDR3 nucleotides read TGTGCCAGCAGTTACCGGGTACCCTATAATTCACCCCTCCACTTT. Its translation is CASSYRVPYNSPLHF.

The gene calls are TRBV4-2 and TRBJ2-3; D unresolved. From germline, CDR1 is LGHNA and CDR2 YNFKEQ. The CDR3 runs to 14 residues. V dropped 1 base and J dropped 4 bases, with 9 bases sitting between them. The CDR3 region is CASSQGWSADTQYF. CDR3 nucleotides: TGTGCCAGCAGCCAAGGTTGGAGTGCAGATACGCAGTATTTT.

There are a few counts of this clonotype. The chain is built from TRBV29-1 and TRBJ2-7; 9 bases map to TRBD1. The CDR3 is made up of 14 amino acids. The junction had 8 bases not matched to a gene; V was cut back by 2 bases and J by 6 bases. CDR1 is SQVTM, CDR2 ANQGSEA, per germline. The CDR3 protein is CSVEMGTGNGEQYF. The CDR3 coding sequence is TGCAGCGTTGAAATGGGGACAGGGAATGGCGAGCAGTACTTC.

This chain connects TRBV11-2 to TRBJ2-3; TRBD1 is a possible D gene (5 bases). Germline V gene sequence: CDR1 SGHAT, CDR2 FQNNGV. The CDR3 sequence is 16 residues long. Trimming removed 2 bases from V and 1 base from J, with 13 bases in between. CDR3 coding DNA: TGTGCCAGCAGCTTAAGACAGAAATACCGCACAGATACGCAGTATTTT. It specifies CASSLRQKYRTDTQYF. The variable domain in full, completed from reference TRBV11-2 and TRBJ2-3, reads EAGVAQSPRYKIIEKRQSVAFWCNPISGHATLYWYQQILGQGPKLLIQFQNNGVVDDSQLPKDRFSAERLKGVDSTLKIQPAKLEDSAVYLCASSLRQKYRTDTQYFGPGTRLTVL.

This rearrangement joins TRBV15 to TRBJ2-7; 11 nucleotides line up with TRBD1. V lost 5 bases and J lost 8; bases outside the gene matches: 11. CDR1 and CDR2 (germline): LNHNV, YYDKDF (reference sequence). CDR3 length equals 15 residues. In DNA, the CDR3 is TGTGCCACCAGCCTGGGGGACAGGGGGTTTAGTCAGCAGTACTTC. Protein product: CATSLGDRGFSQQYF.

Only a few counts were recorded for this clonotype. This rearrangement joins TRBV7-8 to TRBJ2-7; tentatively, D is TRBD1 (6 bases). V lost 5 bases to trimming and J lost 2 bases, with 10 bases between them. This CDR3 spans 13 amino acids. Germline CDR1 is SGHVS and CDR2 is FQNEAQ. The CDR3: CASSIGQPYEQYF. As DNA, the CDR3 is TGTGCCAGCAGCATCGGACAGCCCTACGAGCAGTACTTC.

The chain links TRBV5-1 to TRBJ2-1; 8 nucleotides match TRBD2. V lost 4 bases and J lost 6; bases outside the gene matches: 6. The CDR3 runs to 14 residues. CDR1 is SGHRS, CDR2 YFSETQ, per germline. Here the CDR3 DNA reads TGCGCCAGCAGCCGGGCGGGAGGTGGCAATGAGCAGTTCTTC. Its translation is CASSRAGGGNEQFF.

The rearrangement links TRBV5-6 to TRBJ1-5; TRBD1 is a possible D gene (6 bases). The CDR3 is 15 residues long. The V gene's germline CDR1 is SGHDT and CDR2 YYEEEE. Trimming left V 4 bases short and J 7 bases short, with 18 bases between. The CDR3 is CASSRYRDGLQPQHF. The CDR3 bases are TGTGCCAGCAGCCGGTACAGGGACGGGTTACAGCCCCAGCATTTT.

The chain links TRBV7-3 to TRBJ2-5, with TRBD2 matching 8 bases. Trimming took 3 bases from V and 4 from J; bases not matched to a gene: 10. Germline values: CDR1 SGHTA, CDR2 FQGTGA. The CDR3 has 16 amino acids. CDR3 nucleotides: TGTGCCAGCAGCTTGATAAGCGGGAGTAGGGGAGAGACCCAGTACTTC. Translating gives CASSLISGSRGETQYF.

This clonotype was observed at least ten times. V and J are TRBV12-3 or TRBV12-4 and TRBJ2-1; D perhaps matches TRBD2 (6 bases). The ends were cut back, 6 bases at V and 5 bases at J, with 17 bases in the middle. This CDR3 comprises 15 residues. Here the CDR3 reads CASSRLMEGHNEQFF. CDR3 coding DNA: TGTGCCAGCAGCCGCCTCATGGAGGGACACAATGAGCAGTTCTTC.

V is TRBV7-9 and J is TRBJ2-1; D not certain. Trimming pared 3 bases from V and 10 bases from J, leaving 13 bases between. The CDR3 runs to 13 residues. CDR1 and CDR2 (germline): SEHNR, FQNEAQ (reference sequence). CDR3 DNA: TGTGCCAGCAGCTTTGAGGCCCCCGAGGAGCAGTTCTTC. Encoded protein: CASSFEAPEEQFF.

Only a few counts were recorded for this clonotype. The rearrangement joins TRBV6-2 or TRBV6-3 to TRBJ2-3; tentative D call: TRBD2 (6 bases). The CDR3 is made up of 16 amino acids. Germline V gives CDR1 MNHEY, CDR2 SVGEGT. V lost 0 bases, J lost 6 bases, and 16 bases lay in between. CDR3 coding DNA: TGTGCCAGCAGTTACTCCCTGAGGGGCGGGATGGATACGCAGTATTTT. It yields the protein CASSYSLRGGMDTQYF.

This clonotype was observed many times. The chain links TRBV20-1 to TRBJ1-3, with D unresolved. Trimming shortened V by 0 bases and J by 2 bases, and 11 bases separated the two germline ends. CDR3 size: 15 residues. CDR1 and CDR2 (germline): DFQATT, SNEGSKA (reference sequence). CDR3 nucleotides: TGCAGTGCTAGAGATGTTGGGTCCGCTGGAAACACCATATATTTT. It specifies CSARDVGSAGNTIYF.

The V gene is TRBV7-2, the J gene TRBJ2-5, with 8 bases fitting TRBD1. Germline trimming cut 1 base from V and 4 bases from J; bases unmatched to any gene: 5. Germline lookup yields CDR1 SGHTA and CDR2 FQGNSA. The CDR3 totals 15 residues. The chain's CDR3 is CASSLGGDRLETQYF. The CDR3 DNA follows: TGTGCCAGCAGCTTAGGGGGGGACAGGTTAGAGACCCAGTACTTC.

This clonotype was counted between two and nine times. This chain connects TRBV29-1 to TRBJ2-3, with TRBD1 matching 11 bases. The ends lost 4 bases at V and 0 bases at J; junction bases unmatched: 6. There are 16 residues in the CDR3. Germline CDR1 reads SQVTM; CDR2 reads ANQGSEA. The CDR3 is CSVGPGQGVSTDTQYF. The DNA of the CDR3 is TGCAGCGTTGGACCGGGACAGGGGGTCAGCACAGATACGCAGTATTTT.

This clonotype came up a few times. An end of the junction does not agree with germline; a read error may underlie this. V usage is TRBV3-1 and J usage is TRBJ2-6; D may match TRBD1 or TRBD2 (6 bases each). Per germline, CDR1 LGHDT and CDR2 YNNKEL (reference sequence). The CDR3 is 15 amino acids. This chain's CDR3 is CASTQRGAGANVLTF. In DNA form, the CDR3 reads TGTGCCAGCACCCAAAGGGGGGCTGGGGCCAACGTCCTGACTTTC.

This sequence joins TRBV27 and TRBJ2-3, with D perhaps matching TRBD2 (6 bases). Germline V lookup: CDR1 MNHEY, CDR2 SMNVEV (reference sequence). V lost 2 bases and J 5 bases, leaving 17 bases between the germline ends. This CDR3 spans 16 amino acids. CDR3 residues: CASSLNAWRAGDTQYF. DNA for the CDR3: TGTGCCAGCAGTTTAAACGCGTGGAGGGCCGGAGATACGCAGTATTTT.

This clonotype was picked up a small number of times. The chain carries TRBV5-1 and TRBJ2-7; D is unresolved. CDR1 SGHRS and CDR2 YFSETQ come from the germline V gene. Trimming took off 0 bases at V and 3 bases at J, with 10 bases between the two ends. This CDR3 contains 14 residues. The chain's CDR3 is CASSLGPPDYEQYF. As DNA, the CDR3 is TGCGCCAGCAGCTTGGGGCCACCCGACTACGAGCAGTACTTC. The whole variable domain, remainder taken from reference TRBV5-1 and TRBJ2-7, is KAGVTQTPRYLIKTRGQQVTLSCSPISGHRSVSWYQQTPGQGLQFLFEYFSETQRNKGNFPGRFSGRQFSNSRSEMNVSTLELGDSALYLCASSLGPPDYEQYFGPGTRLTVT.

This clonotype turned up a few times. The chain recombines TRBV6-2 or TRBV6-3 with TRBJ2-1, with 11 bases that match TRBD2. With V trimmed by 5 bases and J by 5 bases, 8 bases remained unmatched. This CDR3 contains 16 residues. Germline CDR1 reads MNHEY; CDR2 reads SVGEGT. CDR3 bases: TGTGCCAGCAGTCCAAGCGGGACTAGCGGCAACAATGAGCAGTTCTTC. This codes for CASSPSGTSGNNEQFF.

This clonotype occurred a few times. The V call is TRBV10-3, the J call TRBJ1-4; 8 bases align to TRBD1. The CDR3 length is 14 residues. CDR1 ENHRY and CDR2 SYGVKD come from the germline V gene. The V and J ends lost 4 bases and 13 bases, in that order; junction bases with no gene match: 11. The CDR3 reads CAISAKLQGERLFF. The CDR3 nucleotides are TGTGCCATCAGTGCTAAGCTACAGGGGGAGAGACTGTTTTTT.

This clonotype came up a few times. The V and J genes are TRBV4-1 and TRBJ2-7; 9 nucleotides align to TRBD2. The CDR3 has 16 amino acids. V gave up 2 bases and J gave up 6 bases; unmatched junction bases: 11. Germline loops: CDR1 MGHRA, CDR2 YSYEKL. CDR3 DNA sequence: TGCGCCAGCAGCCAATCCCCTAGCGGGGTGAGGATCGAGCAGTACTTC. As protein: CASSQSPSGVRIEQYF.

This clonotype was observed many times. The chain recombines TRBV27 with TRBJ2-5; D gene unclear. CDR1 is MNHEY and CDR2 is SMNVEV in the germline V gene (reference sequence). The V gene lost 6 bases and the J gene lost 3 bases, with 11 bases spanning the gap. There are 13 residues in the CDR3. CDR3 in amino acids: CASRPLGKETQYF. CDR3 nucleotide sequence: TGTGCCAGCAGACCATTAGGGAAAGAGACCCAGTACTTC.

This clonotype has only a few counts. CDR3 in amino acids: CATHAGTGYNEQFF. Written as DNA, the CDR3 is TGTGCCACCCACGCCGGGACAGGTTACAATGAGCAGTTCTTC. The J gene is TRBJ2-1, the V gene TRBV24-1; 8 bases align to TRBD1. CDR3 size: 14 residues. Germline trimming cut 9 bases from V and 4 bases from J; bases unmatched to any gene: 7. CDR1 is KGHDR and CDR2 is SFDVKD in the germline V gene.